Following are 31 T cell receptor beta chains from one sample sequenced in a study of blood T cell repertoires in COVID-19. Assay: immunoSEQ multiplex PCR; the TCRdb copy retains only in-frame clones and omits some. The sample includes approximately 54,000 clones, approximately 87% of them seen just once. The sample consisted of peripheral blood. The receptors originated from a man between 45 and 60 years old with acute or convalescent COVID-19.

The rearrangement joins TRBV28 to TRBJ1-5; D possibly corresponds to TRBD1 (5 bases). V was shortened by 3 bases and J by 7 bases, with 19 bases between the two germline ends. Germline CDR1 is MDHEN and CDR2 is SYDVKM. The CDR3 runs to 16 residues. The CDR3: CASSLGGQGSRQPQHF. The CDR3, as DNA: TGTGCCAGCAGTTTGGGGGGTCAAGGGAGTAGGCAGCCCCAGCATTTT. The variable domain in full, completed from reference TRBV28 and TRBJ1-5, reads DVKVTQSSRYLVKRTGEKVFLECVQDMDHENMFWYRQDPGLGLRLIYFSYDVKMKEKGDIPEGYSVSREKKERFSLILESASTNQTSMYLCASSLGGQGSRQPQHFGDGTRLSIL.

The chain uses TRBV5-8 and TRBJ1-3; D is possibly TRBD1 (6 bases). With 4 bases removed from V and 3 bases from J, the gap between germline ends came to 14 bases. CDR3 size: 15 residues. CDR1 is SGHTS and CDR2 is YDEGEE in the germline V gene. CDR3 in DNA: TGTGCCAGCAGCGCCGCGGGGGCCGGTGGAAACACCATATATTTT. Translating gives CASSAAGAGGNTIYF.

The chain has TRBV29-1 and TRBJ1-1; 11 bases are shared with TRBD1. Losses at the gene ends were 6 bases for V and 5 bases for J; bases not matched to a gene: 14. Germline V gene lookup returns CDR1 SQVTM and CDR2 ANQGSEA. The CDR3 has 16 residues. CDR3 bases: TGCAGCGTGATCCGGGACAGGGGGATCTCGGGAACTGAAGCTTTCTTT. Protein: CSVIRDRGISGTEAFF.

This chain links TRBV7-9 with TRBJ2-7; 7 bases align to TRBD1. The CDR3 runs 14 residues. Trimming cost V 5 bases and J 7 bases; bases outside gene matches: 11. CDR1 and CDR2 from the germline V gene are SEHNR and FQNEAQ (reference sequence). CDR3 amino acids: CASSLEDRSREQYF. In DNA, the CDR3 is TGTGCCAGCAGCCTAGAGGACAGGAGCAGGGAGCAGTACTTC.

The V and J genes are TRBV19 and TRBJ2-1; 8 positions match TRBD2. Germline V lookup: CDR1 LNHDA, CDR2 SQIVND (reference sequence). The junction had 7 bases not matched to a gene; V was cut back by 5 bases and J by 4 bases. The CDR3 loop spans 15 amino acids. CDR3 sequence (DNA): TGTGCCAGTAGTCGGGGCGGGGGGAGGTACAATGAGCAGTTCTTC. It specifies CASSRGGGRYNEQFF.

This clone showed up just a few times. The chain uses TRBV4-1 and TRBJ2-2; D unclear. The length of the CDR3 is 14 residues. Germline V gene lookup returns CDR1 MGHRA and CDR2 YSYEKL. V gave up 0 bases and J gave up 4 bases, with 6 bases separating them. The CDR3, as DNA: TGCGCCAGCAGCCAAGATTCTCGCACCGGGGAGCTGTTTTTT. Translation: CASSQDSRTGELFF.

The chain links TRBV4-1 to TRBJ2-1; TRBD2 is a possible D gene (7 bases). The CDR3 contains 19 residues. Trimming left V 2 bases short and J 0 bases short, with 20 bases between. CDR1 is MGHRA and CDR2 is YSYEKL in the germline V gene. CDR3 in amino acids: CASSQLRTGGPSSYNEQFF. The CDR3 DNA reads as TGCGCCAGCAGCCAACTACGGACGGGGGGCCCGAGCTCCTACAATGAGCAGTTCTTC.

This clone was seen a few times. V and J are TRBV18 and TRBJ2-6; TRBD2 might be the D (6 bases). CDR3 length equals 16 residues. V shed 3 bases and J shed 4 bases, with 13 bases lying between them. Germline CDR1 is KGHSH and CDR2 is LQKENI. CDR3 sequence (DNA): TGTGCCAGCTCACCCGGTGGAGGGACCGGGGCCAACGTCCTGACTTTC. Translated: CASSPGGGTGANVLTF. Using reference TRBV18 and TRBJ2-6 for the parts outside the CDR3, the full variable domain is NAGVMQNPRHLVRRRGQEARLRCSPMKGHSHVYWYRQLPEEGLKFMVYLQKENIIDESGMPKERFSAEFPKEGPSILRIQQVVRGDSAAYFCASSPGGGTGANVLTFGAGSRLTVL.

The rearrangement uses TRBV28 and TRBJ2-1, with 15 bases aligning to TRBD2. CDR1 MDHEN and CDR2 SYDVKM come from the germline V gene. This CDR3 has 19 residues. V was clipped by 4 bases and J by 5 bases; unmatched bases: 12. The CDR3 DNA sequence: TGTGCCAGCAGTTCGTTGTCCGGGACTAGCGGGAGGATCAACAATGAGCAGTTCTTC. Translation gives CASSSLSGTSGRINNEQFF.

The table lists this clone with a count of one. The junction differs from germline at one of its ends, possibly a read error. This chain uses TRBV14 with TRBJ2-1; D is unclear. The CDR3 is 11 amino acids. The V gene's germline CDR1 is SGHDN and CDR2 FVKESK. The CDR3 loop is CASSQYIEQFF. DNA of the CDR3: TGTGCCAGCAGCCAATACATTGAGCAGTTCTTC. The full variable domain, with the rest looked up from reference TRBV14 and TRBJ2-1, is EAGVTQFPSHSVIEKGQTVTLRCDPISGHDNLYWYRRVMGKEIKFLLHFVKESKQDESGMPNNRFLAERTGGTYSTLKVQPAELEDSGVYFCASSQYIEQFFGPGTRLTVL.

The J gene is TRBJ1-4, the V gene TRBV11-1; weak D call: TRBD1 (6 bases). The CDR3 contains 14 residues. V lost 6 bases, J lost 8 bases, and 16 bases lay in between. Germline V gene sequence: CDR1 SGHAT, CDR2 FQDESV (reference sequence). The CDR3 sequence is CASRSTGKAEKLFF. The CDR3 DNA follows: TGTGCCAGCAGGTCGACAGGTAAAGCGGAAAAACTGTTTTTT.

V and J are TRBV4-1 and TRBJ2-4; 9 positions match TRBD1. The CDR3 runs to 17 residues. Germline loops: CDR1 MGHRA, CDR2 YSYEKL. V gave up 1 base and J gave up 7 bases; unmatched junction bases: 11. CDR3 nucleotides: TGCGCCAGCAGCCAAGTCACCGGGACAGGGCCTTTTAACATTCAGTACTTC. Its protein product is CASSQVTGTGPFNIQYF.

V gene TRBV6-2 or TRBV6-3 combines with J gene TRBJ1-6, with D maybe TRBD1 (6 bases). V lost 2 bases to trimming and J lost 2 bases, with 7 bases between them. The germline V gene encodes CDR1 MNHEY and CDR2 SVGEGT. This CDR3 spans 15 amino acids. The CDR3 region has the DNA TGTGCCAGCAGTTACGACAGGCCCTATAATTCACCCCTCCACTTT. As protein: CASSYDRPYNSPLHF.

The chain employs TRBV28 and TRBJ2-7, with D possibly matching TRBD2 (5 bases). The V end was cut by 8 bases, the J end by 3 bases, with 8 bases between. This CDR3 comprises 11 residues. Germline CDR1 reads MDHEN; CDR2 reads SYDVKM. The CDR3 bases are TGTGCCAGCGGGGAGAACTACGAGCAGTACTTC. Protein: CASGENYEQYF.

This clone has just a few counts. The J gene is TRBJ1-2, the V gene TRBV29-1; a weak D match, TRBD1 (6 bases). CDR3 length: 13 amino acids. CDR1 and CDR2 (germline): SQVTM, ANQGSEA. The ends were cut back, 6 bases at V and 4 bases at J, with 15 bases in the middle. The CDR3 bases are TGCAGCGTCGGGGCGGGGGGGCCCTATGGCTACACCTTC. This sequence encodes CSVGAGGPYGYTF.

The J gene is TRBJ2-7, the V gene TRBV9; possible D gene TRBD1, 6 bases. The CDR3 is made up of 14 amino acids. The germline CDR1 and CDR2 sequences are SGDLS and YYNGEE. V was clipped by 4 bases and J by 0 bases, with 11 bases between them. CDR3: CASSYGQSSYEQYF. DNA for the CDR3: TGTGCCAGCAGCTACGGACAGAGCTCCTACGAGCAGTACTTC.

The chain carries TRBV28 and TRBJ2-7; D uncertain. The CDR3 length is 15 residues. CDR1 and CDR2 from the germline V gene are MDHEN and SYDVKM. The V gene lost 4 bases and the J gene lost 0 bases, with 13 bases spanning the gap. The CDR3 sequence: CASSSPSSSSYEQYF. The CDR3, as DNA: TGTGCCAGCAGTTCCCCCTCATCGAGCTCCTACGAGCAGTACTTC.

This clone was detected only a few times. This chain connects TRBV4-1 to TRBJ2-7; D is possibly TRBD1 (5 bases). Deletions cut 0 bases from V and 2 bases from J, with 11 bases between. CDR1 MGHRA and CDR2 YSYEKL come from the germline V gene. The CDR3 is 15 residues long. The CDR3 loop reads CASSQDNRGAYEQYF. For the CDR3, the DNA is TGCGCCAGCAGCCAAGATAATAGGGGCGCCTACGAGCAGTACTTC.

The chain joins TRBV10-3 to TRBJ1-1, with D possibly matching TRBD1 (5 bases). Trimming removed 3 bases from V and 4 bases from J, with 12 bases in between. The CDR3 totals 14 residues. Germline V gene lookup returns CDR1 ENHRY and CDR2 SYGVKD. The CDR3 sequence: CAISDWGQGTEAFF. CDR3 sequence (DNA): TGTGCCATCAGTGATTGGGGCCAGGGCACTGAAGCTTTCTTT.

The rearrangement uses TRBV7-9 and TRBJ2-1; weak D call: TRBD2 (5 bases). V lost 5 bases and J lost 8, with 22 bases in between. Germline loops: CDR1 SEHNR, CDR2 FQNEAQ (reference sequence). There are 16 residues in the CDR3. In nucleotides, the CDR3 is TGTGCCAGCAGCCTCCGTTCTAGAGGGATTACAGATGAGCAGTTCTTC. Translation gives CASSLRSRGITDEQFF.

The chain joins TRBV15 to TRBJ1-1; the D is unclear. CDR1 and CDR2 from the germline V gene are LNHNV and YYDKDF (reference sequence). Trimming shortened V by 2 bases and J by 3 bases, and 7 bases separated the two germline ends. This CDR3 region has 13 residues. The CDR3 coding sequence is TGTGCCACCAGCAGAAGCCGGGACACTGAAGCTTTCTTT. As protein: CATSRSRDTEAFF.

The chain links TRBV19 to TRBJ1-1; TRBD1 agrees at 8 bases. CDR3 length: 14 residues. Germline V lookup: CDR1 LNHDA, CDR2 SQIVND (reference sequence). The V and J ends lost 5 bases and 4 bases, in that order; junction bases with no gene match: 6. CDR3 residues: CASSLWTGTTEAFF. For the CDR3, the DNA is TGTGCCAGTAGTCTCTGGACAGGGACCACTGAAGCTTTCTTT.

This clone is termed medium-sized. The genes are TRBV7-8 and TRBJ2-1, with D perhaps matching TRBD2 (6 bases). V lost 5 bases and J 6 bases, leaving 14 bases between the germline ends. The germline V gene has CDR1 SGHVS and CDR2 FQNEAQ. The CDR3 is 14 residues long. The CDR3 bases are TGTGCCAGCAGCCAAACTAGCCTCTCCAATGAGCAGTTCTTC. Protein product: CASSQTSLSNEQFF.

The chain is built from TRBV4-1 and TRBJ2-1; TRBD1 is a possible D gene (6 bases). CDR3 size: 15 residues. V was shortened by 3 bases and J by 13 bases, with 22 bases between the two germline ends. The germline V gene has CDR1 MGHRA and CDR2 YSYEKL. CDR3 in DNA: TGCGCCAGCAGCCAGTTACCCGGACAGTCTACGGTACAGTTCTTC. Residues: CASSQLPGQSTVQFF.

The rearrangement uses TRBV14 and TRBJ1-2; no clear D gene. The CDR3 sequence is 13 residues long. Per the germline V gene, CDR1 is SGHDN and CDR2 is FVKESK. Trimming took off 3 bases at V and 6 bases at J, with 11 bases between the two ends. CDR3 residues: CASSHGVKDGYTF. DNA of the CDR3: TGTGCCAGCAGCCACGGGGTAAAGGATGGCTACACCTTC.

This chain joins TRBV29-1 and TRBJ1-5; TRBD1 aligns across 8 bases. Germline V gene data show CDR1 as SQVTM and CDR2 as ANQGSEA. CDR3 length: 13 amino acids. The V gene end was trimmed by 3 bases and the J gene end by 6 bases; junction bases not matched to a gene: 4. This CDR3 reads CSVEDRVGQPQHF. The CDR3 DNA sequence: TGCAGCGTTGAGGACAGGGTGGGTCAGCCCCAGCATTTT.

The V call is TRBV10-2, the J call TRBJ1-2, with 8 bases that match TRBD1. This CDR3 is 14 amino acids long. Germline-derived CDR1 and CDR2 are WSHSY and SAAADI. V was pared by 4 bases and J by 6 bases, with 7 bases of the junction left unmatched. This CDR3 is CASSAAGGANGYTF. The CDR3 DNA follows: TGCGCCAGCAGTGCCGCAGGGGGCGCGAATGGCTACACCTTC.

The chain couples TRBV3-1 (or the pseudogene TRBV3-2) to TRBJ1-4, with D uncertain. Germline CDR1 and CDR2: LGHDT and YNNKEL (reference sequence). V was cut by 2 bases and J by 5 bases, with 12 bases left in between. This CDR3 has 15 residues. CDR3 sequence (DNA): TGTGCCAGCAGCCAATCATGGTCAGTCAATGAAAAACTGTTTTTT. Protein: CASSQSWSVNEKLFF.

CDR3 in amino acids: CASSLDQTSWGGTDTQYF. The CDR3 DNA sequence: TGTGCCAGCAGCTTAGATCAGACTAGCTGGGGAGGCACAGATACGCAGTATTTT. This chain links TRBV11-2 with TRBJ2-3; the match to TRBD2 covers 7 bases. Losses at the gene ends were 0 bases for V and 1 base for J; bases not matched to a gene: 10. Germline-derived CDR1 and CDR2 are SGHAT and FQNNGV. The CDR3 loop spans 18 amino acids.

This clone was seen just once. The chain combines TRBV7-2 with TRBJ1-1; D remains ambiguous. This CDR3 is built from 15 residues. CDR1 SGHTA and CDR2 FQGNSA come from the germline V gene. Trimming removed 1 base at V and 1 base at J, with 10 bases between. The CDR3: CASSLVNRKNTEAFF. CDR3 nucleotides: TGTGCCAGCAGCTTAGTGAACAGAAAGAACACTGAAGCTTTCTTT.

The J gene is TRBJ1-5, the V gene TRBV11-3; no definite D call. This CDR3 contains 16 residues. Germline CDR1 SGHNT, CDR2 YENEEA. The V end was cut by 0 bases, the J end by 2 bases, with 11 bases between. In DNA form, the CDR3 reads TGTGCCAGCAGCTTAGAGGGCGAGTCTGGCAATCAGCCCCAGCATTTT. Its translation is CASSLEGESGNQPQHF.